The 2 T cell receptor beta chains listed next were all sequenced from one sample in a study of graft-versus-host responses after intestinal transplantation. Which antigens these TCRs recognize remains unknown. Data came from immunoSEQ multiplex PCR; TCRdb stores just in-frame clones and leaves some out. Of approximately 110,000 clones listed, 85% to 95% are singletons. Source: unstimulated CD8+ T cells sorted from spleen or lymph node cells, taken before transplant. Receptors originate from a human donor who was the organ donor for an intestinal transplant.

J is TRBJ2-3 and V is TRBV20-1; 13 nucleotides line up with TRBD2. V lost 5 bases, J lost 15 bases, and 5 bases stayed unmatched. CDR1 and CDR2 from the germline V gene are DFQATT and SNEGSKA (reference sequence). The CDR3 consists of 11 residues. The CDR3 DNA sequence: TGCAGTGCTCATACTAGCGGGGGGGGATATTTT. It codes for CSAHTSGGGYF.

This rearrangement joins TRBV5-1 to TRBJ1-3, with D maybe TRBD1 (5 bases). Looked up from germline, CDR1 is SGHRS and CDR2 is YFSETQ. This CDR3 comprises 16 residues. V lost 2 bases and J 3 bases, leaving 15 bases between the germline ends. This chain's CDR3 is CASSFMGVVGGNTIYF. In DNA, the CDR3 is TGCGCCAGCAGCTTCATGGGGGTGGTGGGTGGAAACACCATATATTTT.